The 20 T cell receptor beta chains listed next were all sequenced from one sample in a study of CD8+CD57+ T cells in acquired aplastic anemia. It was genomic DNA that served as the template for profiling TCR beta VDJ and CDR3. MiXCR was run by TCRdb on the reads, yielding one entry per CDR3 protein. Of about half a million distinct CDR3 sequences in the sample, more than 25% were seen once. Individuals selected for sequencing had exhibited CD8+CD57+ cell expansion on flow cytometry. The sequenced sample was sorted CD4+, CD8+, or CD8+CD57+ T cells (not recorded which) from PBMCs. The receptors shown here come from a human donor with aplastic anemia.

The V gene is TRBV9, the J gene TRBJ1-6, with TRBD1 matching 9 bases. J was trimmed by 7 bases and V by 4 bases; bases with no gene match: 9. The V gene's germline CDR1 is SGDLS and CDR2 YYNGEE. The CDR3 runs 16 residues. The CDR3 DNA reads TGTGCCAGCAGCCTCGACCCCGGGACAGGGAATTCACCCCTCCACTTT. Amino acids: CASSLDPGTGNSPLHF. Variable domain in full (rest from reference TRBV9 and TRBJ1-6): DSGVTQTPKHLITATGQRVTLRCSPRSGDLSVYWYQQSLDQGLQFLIQYYNGEERAKGNILERFSAQQFPDLHSELNLSSLELGDSALYFCASSLDPGTGNSPLHFGNGTRLTVT.

V is TRBV12-3 or TRBV12-4 and J is TRBJ2-7; 11 bases line up with TRBD1. Trimming took 4 bases from V and 6 from J; bases not matched to a gene: 17. The CDR3 loop spans 18 amino acids. The CDR3 DNA follows: TGTGCCAGCAGTTCCCTACGGGATGGACAGGGGGCACGGCGCGAGCAGTACTTC. It translates to CASSSLRDGQGARREQYF.

The chain combines TRBV29-1 with TRBJ1-5; 7 bases are shared with TRBD1. The CDR3 is 13 amino acids. Losses at the gene ends were 3 bases for V and 3 bases for J; bases not matched to a gene: 2. Germline CDR1 is SQVTM and CDR2 is ANQGSEA. The CDR3 loop reads CSVDTGVNQPQHF. In nucleotides, the CDR3 is TGCAGCGTTGACACAGGGGTCAATCAGCCCCAGCATTTT.

About this clonotype itself: One junction end disagrees with the germline gene, perhaps due to a read error. The V call is TRBV10-3, the J call TRBJ1-1; TRBD1 matches at 7 bases. The CDR3 extends over 16 amino acids. In germline, CDR1 is ENHRY, CDR2 SYGVKD. CDR3 protein: CASSNRQGPMNTEAFF. The CDR3 nucleotides read TGTGCCAGCAGTAACCGACAGGGTCCCATGAACACTGAAGCTTTCTTT.

This clonotype occurred a few times. The rearrangement uses TRBV20-1 and TRBJ1-1; maybe TRBD1 (5 bases). The CDR3 contains 15 residues. Trimming took off 3 bases at V and 5 bases at J, with 19 bases between the two ends. Germline CDR1 DFQATT, CDR2 SNEGSKA (reference sequence). The CDR3 DNA sequence: TGCAGTGCTAGGTTCTCAGCTGGGGGGGGAACTGAAGCTTTCTTT. Amino acids: CSARFSAGGGTEAFF.

On this clonotype: One end of the junction fails to match germline, which may point to a read error. The chain recombines TRBV10-3 with TRBJ1-2; tentative D call: TRBD1 (6 bases). In germline, CDR1 is ENHRY, CDR2 SYGVKD. This CDR3 comprises 11 residues. CDR3 nucleotide sequence: TGTGCCAACAGTCAGGGGAATGGCTACACCTTC. Protein: CANSQGNGYTF.

The V and J genes are TRBV2 and TRBJ1-1; 7 bases match TRBD1. V was clipped by 6 bases and J by 4 bases; unmatched bases: 14. The CDR3 contains 16 residues. In germline, CDR1 is SNHLY, CDR2 FYNNEI. CDR3 in amino acids: CASSQDIQGGGTEAFF. The CDR3, as DNA: TGTGCCAGCAGCCAAGATATTCAAGGGGGCGGCACTGAAGCTTTCTTT.

This clonotype was observed at least ten times. In DNA, the CDR3 is TGTGCCACCAGCAGAGATACCCTCGCAGGGCGCATATATGAAGCTTTCTTT. It is translated as CATSRDTLAGRIYEAFF. The V call is TRBV15, the J call TRBJ1-1; possibly TRBD1 for D (5 bases). Germline assignment: CDR1 LNHNV and CDR2 YYDKDF (reference sequence). CDR3 size: 17 residues. The V and J ends lost 0 bases and 7 bases respectively, with 21 bases between them.

This clonotype occurred many times. This rearrangement joins TRBV7-2 to TRBJ2-7; D is uncertain. The ends were cut back, 5 bases at V and 3 bases at J, with 8 bases in the middle. From germline, CDR1 is SGHTA and CDR2 FQGNSA. CDR3 length equals 12 residues. The CDR3 reads CASSANYYEQYF. CDR3 nucleotide sequence: TGTGCCAGCAGCGCGAACTACTACGAGCAGTACTTC.

Concerning this clonotype: A read error may explain this, as a much larger clone is one base away. V and J are TRBV11-1 and TRBJ1-5, with 7 bases that match TRBD1. CDR1 and CDR2 (germline): SGHAT, FQDESV (reference sequence). The CDR3 has 15 amino acids. Written as DNA, the CDR3 is TGTGCCAGCAGCAACAGGGGTATGGGCAAGCAGCCCCAGCATTTT. It specifies CASSNRGMGKQPQHF.

The chain recombines TRBV25-1 with TRBJ2-3; D is tentatively TRBD1 or TRBD2 (5 bases each). CDR3 size: 14 residues. The germline CDR1 and CDR2 sequences are MGHDK and SYGVNS. Trimming shortened V by 11 bases and J by 6 bases, and 21 bases separated the two germline ends. Written as DNA, the CDR3 is TGTGCCCACCGACGGGCAGGGTCGGGGGATACGCAGTATTTT. Protein product: CAHRRAGSGDTQYF.

This clonotype was seen repeatedly, ten times or more. CDR3 amino acids: CASSVATGSYEQYF. The CDR3 bases are TGTGCCAGCAGCGTAGCGACAGGCTCCTACGAGCAGTACTTC. This chain connects TRBV9 to TRBJ2-7; tentative D call: TRBD1 (6 bases). The CDR3 sequence is 14 residues long. Trimming removed 0 bases from V and 0 bases from J, with 7 bases in between. Germline V gene lookup returns CDR1 SGDLS and CDR2 YYNGEE.

The table lists this clonotype with many counts. The chain combines TRBV2 with TRBJ2-7, with 7 bases identical to TRBD2. Trimming cost V 2 bases and J 2 bases; bases outside gene matches: 6. The CDR3 is 15 residues long. Germline V CDR1 and CDR2: SNHLY, FYNNEI. The CDR3 loop is CASSESGGGAYEQYF. The CDR3 nucleotides read TGTGCCAGCAGTGAAAGCGGCGGGGGAGCCTACGAGCAGTACTTC. Filled out from reference TRBV2 and TRBJ2-7, the complete variable domain reads EPEVTQTPSHQVTQMGQEVILRCVPISNHLYFYWYRQILGQKVEFLVSFYNNEISEKSEIFDDQFSVERPDGSNFTLKIRSTKLEDSAMYFCASSESGGGAYEQYFGPGTRLTVT.

This clonotype was recorded at least ten times. The rearrangement uses TRBV2 and TRBJ1-5; a weak D match, TRBD1 (6 bases). This CDR3 has 14 residues. Between the trimmed V and J ends, which lost 6 bases and 6 bases, there was a span of 15 bases. The germline V gene encodes CDR1 SNHLY and CDR2 FYNNEI. The CDR3, as DNA: TGTGCCAGCAGCGAGGGGGGGCCCAGTCAGCCCCAGCATTTT. Translation gives CASSEGGPSQPQHF.

The chain employs TRBV7-9 and TRBJ2-6; no reliable D call. Between the trimmed V and J ends, which lost 2 bases and 8 bases, there was a span of 7 bases. Germline V gene data show CDR1 as SEHNR and CDR2 as FQNEAQ (reference sequence). CDR3 length: 13 amino acids. DNA of the CDR3: TGTGCCAGCAGCTTAACAGTTACCAACGTCCTGACTTTC. It specifies CASSLTVTNVLTF. The complete variable domain, with remaining parts taken from reference TRBV7-9 and TRBJ2-6, reads DTGVSQNPRHKITKRGQNVTFRCDPISEHNRLYWYRQTLGQGPEFLTYFQNEAQLEKSRLLSDRFSAERPKGSFSTLEIQRTEQGDSAMYLCASSLTVTNVLTFGAGSRLTVL.

This clonotype was seen repeatedly, ten times or more. CDR3 in DNA: TGTGCCACCAGCAGAGAACGGGGTTACACTGAAGCTTTCTTT. Amino acid sequence: CATSRERGYTEAFF. This chain links TRBV15 with TRBJ1-1; no definite D call. V lost 0 bases and J 3 bases, leaving 8 bases between the germline ends. Germline V gives CDR1 LNHNV, CDR2 YYDKDF (reference sequence). The CDR3 has 14 residues.

This clonotype has just a few counts. The chain joins TRBV6-1 to TRBJ2-7, with TRBD2 matching over 12 bases. With V trimmed by 5 bases and J by 7 bases, 9 bases remained unmatched. The CDR3 length is 15 residues. Germline lookup yields CDR1 MNHNS and CDR2 SASEGT. This CDR3 is CASSMGLAGSREQYF. The CDR3 coding sequence is TGTGCCAGCAGTATGGGACTAGCGGGTAGCAGGGAGCAGTACTTC.

The chain carries TRBV29-1 and TRBJ1-1, with TRBD1 matching over 12 bases. Germline assignment: CDR1 SQVTM and CDR2 ANQGSEA. CDR3 size: 14 residues. The V and J ends lost 5 bases and 2 bases, in that order; junction bases with no gene match: 3. CDR3 residues: CSVTGTGGNTEAFF. The CDR3 DNA reads as TGCAGCGTTACCGGGACAGGGGGCAACACTGAAGCTTTCTTT. The full variable domain, completed using reference TRBV29-1 and TRBJ1-1, is SAVISQKPSRDICQRGTSLTIQCQVDSQVTMMFWYRQQPGQSLTLIATANQGSEATYESGFVIDKFPISRPNLTFSTLTVSNMSPEDSSIYLCSVTGTGGNTEAFFGQGTRLTVV.

The table lists this clonotype with many counts. The chain recombines TRBV15 with TRBJ1-1; D may be TRBD1 (5 bases). CDR1 and CDR2 (germline): LNHNV, YYDKDF (reference sequence). The CDR3 loop spans 15 amino acids. Trimming pared 0 bases from V and 5 bases from J, leaving 13 bases between. CDR3: CATSRDRGGVTEAFF. The CDR3 DNA reads TGTGCCACCAGCAGAGATCGGGGAGGGGTGACTGAAGCTTTCTTT.

This clonotype appeared a few times. This chain links TRBV5-1 with TRBJ1-2; 11 positions match TRBD1. Germline V lookup: CDR1 SGHRS, CDR2 YFSETQ. Trimming cost V 6 bases and J 8 bases; bases outside gene matches: 9. This CDR3 comprises 14 residues. CDR3 in amino acids: CASKLDRGPEGYTF. CDR3 sequence (DNA): TGCGCCAGCAAACTGGACAGGGGGCCGGAAGGCTACACCTTC.